The clone carrying this T cell receptor beta chain has ten or more counts. The antigen remains undetermined. The data stem from a study of regulatory T cells in long-lasting Graves disease. Study as a whole: Persistence in Graves' disease required over 5 years of antithyroid drugs plus positive TSH receptor antibodies.

Study results and caveats: The TCR repertoire of persistent Graves' patients was less diverse than that of newly diagnosed ones. Examination was confined to peripheral blood, excluding thyroid tissue.

Arm-PCR with iRepertoire HTBI primers amplified the CDR3 regions for these TCR beta libraries. Authors' methods: Across all samples, 62 TRBV segments and 15 or so TRBJ segments were identified. MiXCR, run by TCRdb on the multiplex PCR reads, gives a single entry per CDR3 protein. The V and J calls here are based on TCRdb, not the publication. Among around 460,000 distinct CDR3 sequences listed, about 20% were seen once. As for time point: persistent/refractory GD, antithyroid drugs over 5 years with positive TRAb. The authors made the TCR library using RNA they extracted from PBMCs. The specimen was peripheral blood mononuclear cells (PBMCs), collected when the disease was refractory, from a patient treated with antithyroid drugs. The receptor comes from a female donor with Graves disease.

The CDR3 protein is CAISEGGNTEAFF. Here the CDR3 DNA reads TGTGCCATCTCCGAAGGGGGGAACACTGAAGCTTTCTTT. This chain uses TRBV10-3 with TRBJ1-1; D may be TRBD1 (6 bases). Germline-derived CDR1 and CDR2 are ENHRY and SYGVKD. Between the trimmed V and J ends, which lost 8 bases and 1 base, there was a span of 11 bases. The CDR3 consists of 13 residues.